This entry lists 14 T cell receptor beta chains sequenced from one sample in a study of long-term antiretroviral therapy in people with HIV. Assay version v3.0 of immunoSEQ was used, and it was run at survey level. Here immunoSEQ multiplex PCR was the method, and the copy in TCRdb shows in-frame clones only, minus some. Of 35,000 to 40,000 clones in the sample, roughly 82% were seen once. Sequencing used unsorted PBMCs, obtained 0.3 years after starting antiretroviral therapy. The receptors shown here come from a man between 18 and 29 years old with HIV.

This clone was found once. The genes are TRBV5-6 and TRBJ1-4; 9 bases are a match to TRBD1. CDR1 SGHDT and CDR2 YYEEEE come from the germline V gene. Trimming cost V 3 bases and J 6 bases; bases outside gene matches: 3. The CDR3 is made up of 14 amino acids. The CDR3 reads CASSYWTGDEKLFF. In DNA, the CDR3 is TGTGCCAGCAGCTACTGGACAGGGGATGAAAAACTGTTTTTT.

This chain links TRBV6-6 with TRBJ1-4, with 8 bases matching TRBD1. Trimming took 6 bases from V and 8 from J; bases not matched to a gene: 8. The CDR3 contains 14 residues. Germline assignment: CDR1 MNHNY and CDR2 SVGAGI (reference sequence). The DNA of the CDR3 is TGTGCCAGCAGCCTTGGACAGGGAAACGAAAAACTGTTTTTT. The encoded protein is CASSLGQGNEKLFF.

The chain is built from TRBV2 and TRBJ2-1; D gene unclear. V dropped 4 bases and J dropped 9 bases, with 19 bases sitting between them. CDR3 length equals 15 residues. The V gene's germline CDR1 is SNHLY and CDR2 FYNNEI. The CDR3 DNA reads as TGTGCCAGCAGTGGGATTTTGGCAGGTATTAGTGAGCAGTTCTTC. As protein: CASSGILAGISEQFF.

The chain couples TRBV7-7 to TRBJ2-3; D is possibly TRBD1 (6 bases). Germline V gene lookup returns CDR1 SSHAT and CDR2 FNYEAQ (reference sequence). The length of the CDR3 is 16 residues. The CDR3 sequence: CARSLGQGQVTDTQYF. In nucleotides, the CDR3 is TGTGCTAGATCTCTGGGCCAGGGGCAAGTGACAGATACGCAGTATTTT.

The chain combines TRBV5-6 with TRBJ1-2, with a possible D match to TRBD1 (5 bases). Trimming took 7 bases from V and 3 from J, leaving 13 bases between them. CDR3 size: 13 residues. Germline V gene lookup returns CDR1 SGHDT and CDR2 YYEEEE. CDR3 in amino acids: CASVGGADYGYTF. The CDR3 DNA reads TGTGCCAGCGTCGGAGGGGCGGACTATGGCTACACCTTC.

The J gene is TRBJ1-3, the V gene TRBV6-6; D is uncertain. The CDR3 has 15 residues. The V gene's germline CDR1 is MNHNY and CDR2 SVGAGI (reference sequence). Trimming removed 5 bases at V and 0 bases at J, with 11 bases between. CDR3 coding DNA: TGTGCCAGCAGTCCGCCCCAAAGCTCTGGAAACACCATATATTTT. The encoded protein is CASSPPQSSGNTIYF.

The gene calls are TRBV28 and TRBJ1-1; a possible D gene is TRBD1 (5 bases). The length of the CDR3 is 12 residues. Germline V gives CDR1 MDHEN, CDR2 SYDVKM. V was clipped by 3 bases and J by 6 bases, with 8 bases between them. The CDR3: CASSFPRAEAFF. CDR3 coding DNA: TGTGCCAGCAGTTTCCCCAGGGCTGAAGCTTTCTTT.

This rearrangement joins TRBV7-9 to TRBJ1-1; no clear D gene. The CDR3 runs to 16 residues. The germline CDR1 and CDR2 sequences are SEHNR and FQNEAQ (reference sequence). Trimming removed 4 bases at V and 10 bases at J, with 25 bases between. CDR3: CASSSVRKAVRPGAFF. CDR3 coding DNA: TGTGCCAGCAGCTCGGTAAGGAAGGCCGTCCGCCCTGGAGCTTTCTTT. Full variable domain (remainder filled in from reference TRBV7-9 and TRBJ1-1): DTGVSQNPRHKITKRGQNVTFRCDPISEHNRLYWYRQTLGQGPEFLTYFQNEAQLEKSRLLSDRFSAERPKGSFSTLEIQRTEQGDSAMYLCASSSVRKAVRPGAFFGQGTRLTVV.

The rearrangement joins TRBV6-1 to TRBJ2-2, with TRBD2 matching over 7 bases. With V trimmed by 4 bases and J by 6 bases, 8 bases remained unmatched. Germline CDR1 MNHNS, CDR2 SASEGT. CDR3 length equals 15 residues. This chain's CDR3 is CASSGEGRSAGELFF. The CDR3 DNA reads TGTGCCAGCAGTGGGGAGGGGCGTTCAGCCGGGGAGCTGTTTTTT.

This rearrangement joins TRBV7-9 to TRBJ2-7; 15 positions agree with TRBD2. The CDR3 has 18 residues. Germline V gene lookup returns CDR1 SEHNR and CDR2 FQNEAQ (reference sequence). V gave up 5 bases and J gave up 2 bases; unmatched junction bases: 10. The CDR3 DNA follows: TGTGCCAGCAGCCCAGGGACTAGCGGGGGGCGGAACCCCTACGAGCAGTACTTC. The encoded protein is CASSPGTSGGRNPYEQYF.

The V and J genes are TRBV6-4 and TRBJ2-1; a weak D match, TRBD2 (6 bases). Between the trimmed V and J ends, which lost 3 bases and 4 bases, there was a span of 13 bases. The CDR3 has 15 amino acids. The germline V gene encodes CDR1 MRHNA and CDR2 SNTAGT. CDR3 region: CASSEHGGVYNEQFF. CDR3 bases: TGTGCCAGCAGTGAGCATGGCGGGGTGTACAATGAGCAGTTCTTC.

The chain uses TRBV11-2 and TRBJ2-7; 10 positions agree with TRBD1. The CDR3 is made up of 16 amino acids. After removal of 5 bases from V and 2 bases from J, the junction contained 9 bases not matched to a gene. Germline V gene data show CDR1 as SGHAT and CDR2 as FQNNGV. The CDR3 bases are TGTGCCAGCAGCCGTACGGGACAGGGGAACCCCTACGAGCAGTACTTC. Translation gives CASSRTGQGNPYEQYF.

This clone was recorded a few times. This rearrangement joins TRBV5-1 to TRBJ2-7; 7 positions agree with TRBD1. Germline trimming cut 0 bases from V and 6 bases from J; bases unmatched to any gene: 6. This CDR3 is 14 amino acids long. Germline V gene lookup returns CDR1 SGHRS and CDR2 YFSETQ. CDR3 bases: TGCGCCAGCAGCTTGGTAGGGGGCGCATCCGAGCAGTACTTC. Translation: CASSLVGGASEQYF.

This chain joins TRBV6-4 and TRBJ2-6, with D uncertain. V was cut by 3 bases and J by 1 base, with 7 bases left in between. CDR3 length equals 15 residues. Germline CDR1 reads MRHNA; CDR2 reads SNTAGT. The CDR3 DNA reads TGTGCCAGCAGTGAACAGTTTTCTGGGGCCAACGTCCTGACTTTC. This encodes CASSEQFSGANVLTF.